Presented here are 28 T cell receptor beta chains from one specimen sequenced in a study of spatial heterogeneity in lung cancer. Study outcomes and limitations: Tumor mutation counts were tracked by expanded intratumoral alpha and beta TCR counts.

Their antigen targets remain unknown. TCRdb redid the calling of the 5' RACE reads with MiXCR, one entry per CDR3 protein. The repertoire includes roughly 20,000 distinct CDR3 sequences, 4.5% to 5% of them detected once, and 9.9% sits in the top ten. The time point here: sample taken at primary tumor resection. Sequenced here: lung tumor tissue, sampled at surgery. These receptors were obtained from a male donor with early-stage non-small cell lung cancer.

This clonotype was found a few times. The chain joins TRBV29-1 to TRBJ2-3, with 8 bases aligning to TRBD2. CDR3 length: 16 residues. Germline CDR1 and CDR2: SQVTM and ANQGSEA. V lost 0 bases and J lost 3; bases outside the gene matches: 8. CDR3 residues: CSVEEGGGRRTDTQYF. As DNA, the CDR3 is TGCAGCGTTGAAGAGGGCGGGGGGCGCAGGACAGATACGCAGTATTTT.

This clonotype was recorded many times. V usage is TRBV3-1 and J usage is TRBJ2-7; tentatively, D is TRBD1 (6 bases). The germline V gene has CDR1 LGHDT and CDR2 YNNKEL (reference sequence). Trimming removed 2 bases at V and 5 bases at J, with 13 bases between. The CDR3 loop spans 14 amino acids. The DNA of the CDR3 is TGTGCCAGCAGCCAAAACACAGGGACCCACGAGCAGTACTTC. This encodes CASSQNTGTHEQYF.

V gene TRBV7-9 combines with J gene TRBJ1-4, with 10 bases aligning to TRBD1. The CDR3 covers 14 residues. J gave up 8 bases and V 3 bases, and 3 bases lay outside the gene matches. CDR1 and CDR2 (germline): SEHNR, FQNEAQ (reference sequence). The CDR3 sequence is CASSLGQGKEKLFF. As DNA, the CDR3 is TGTGCCAGCAGCTTGGGACAGGGGAAGGAAAAACTGTTTTTT.

The CDR3 DNA reads as TGCAGTGCTAGAGATGCCGGGACAGGGGGGGGATTCTTT. It yields the protein CSARDAGTGGGFF. The chain couples TRBV20-1 to TRBJ1-1, with 11 bases fitting TRBD1. V trimming: 0 bases; J trimming: 14 bases; junction bases outside the gene matches: 8. CDR1 is DFQATT, CDR2 SNEGSKA, per germline (reference sequence). The CDR3 length is 13 residues.

At least ten counts were recorded for this clonotype. This sequence joins TRBV27 and TRBJ2-7; possibly TRBD1 or TRBD2 for D (5 bases each). V dropped 6 bases and J dropped 3 bases, with 12 bases sitting between them. The CDR3 extends over 13 amino acids. The germline V gene encodes CDR1 MNHEY and CDR2 SMNVEV (reference sequence). CDR3 loop: CASRGVGDYEQYF. The DNA for the CDR3 is TGTGCCAGCAGGGGGGTGGGAGACTACGAGCAGTACTTC.

This clonotype was seen at least ten times. The rearrangement uses TRBV4-3 and TRBJ2-3, with unresolved D. Trimming pared 3 bases from V and 10 bases from J, leaving 17 bases between. CDR3 length: 14 residues. Germline values: CDR1 LGHNA, CDR2 YSLEER. CDR3 coding DNA: TGCGCCAGCAGCCAGACCCTCCGGTTAAGTCCGCAGTATTTT. This gives the protein CASSQTLRLSPQYF.

To note about this clonotype: No conserved phenylalanine or tryptophan is present at the end of the CDR3, so a read error is the likely explanation. The rearrangement links TRBV7-6 to TRBJ1-4; D remains unclear. Trimming removed 2 bases from V and 7 bases from J, with 5 bases in between. The CDR3 has 12 residues. CDR1 and CDR2 (germline): SGHVS, FNYEAQ. The CDR3 loop reads CASSLSREKLFL. The CDR3 DNA is TGTGCCAGCAGCTTAAGCCGTGAAAAACTGTTTTTA.

In this sample, this clonotype is medium-sized. The genes are TRBV27 and TRBJ2-7, with unresolved D. V was clipped by 0 bases and J by 1 base, with 10 bases between them. From germline, CDR1 is MNHEY and CDR2 SMNVEV (reference sequence). There are 15 residues in the CDR3. DNA for the CDR3: TGTGCCAGCAGTTTATCTTGGATAGGGTCCTACGAGCAGTACTTC. This sequence encodes CASSLSWIGSYEQYF.

In this sample, this clonotype turned up many times. V and J are TRBV5-1 and TRBJ2-1; D not resolved. The germline V gene has CDR1 SGHRS and CDR2 YFSETQ. The CDR3 covers 13 residues. V lost 0 bases and J lost 5, with 6 bases in between. Here the CDR3 DNA reads TGCGCCAGCAGCTTGGTTGTTGACAATGAGCAGTTCTTC. Its translation is CASSLVVDNEQFF.

This clonotype has just a few counts. The chain carries TRBV6-1 and TRBJ1-5; the D gene is possibly TRBD1 (6 bases). CDR1 is MNHNS and CDR2 is SASEGT in the germline V gene. The CDR3 is 14 residues long. With 6 bases removed from V and 3 bases from J, the gap between germline ends came to 12 bases. The CDR3 DNA reads as TGTGCCAGCAGCTCCGGACAGCTCAATCAGCCCCAGCATTTT. Its translation: CASSSGQLNQPQHF.

The chain carries TRBV18 and TRBJ2-7, with 7 positions matching TRBD1. CDR3 size: 14 residues. The V and J ends lost 0 bases and 2 bases, in that order; junction bases with no gene match: 1. Germline V lookup: CDR1 KGHSH, CDR2 LQKENI. The CDR3 reads CASSPPTGTYEQYF. CDR3 DNA: TGTGCCAGCTCACCACCGACAGGGACCTACGAGCAGTACTTC.

This clonotype was recorded many times. The CDR3: CAINPGQGTNEQFF. The DNA for the CDR3 is TGTGCCATCAATCCGGGACAGGGGACGAATGAGCAGTTCTTC. The gene calls are TRBV10-3 and TRBJ2-1; 10 bases are a match to TRBD1. The CDR3 sequence is 14 residues long. From germline, CDR1 is ENHRY and CDR2 SYGVKD. After removal of 7 bases from V and 7 bases from J, the junction contained 7 bases not matched to a gene.

This clonotype was counted ten times or more. This chain uses TRBV10-3 with TRBJ2-7; TRBD1 might be the D (6 bases). The germline V gene has CDR1 ENHRY and CDR2 SYGVKD. V was clipped by 6 bases and J by 0 bases, with 9 bases between them. The length of the CDR3 is 13 residues. The CDR3 sequence is CAISMGHSYEQYF. The CDR3 bases are TGTGCCATCAGCATGGGACACTCCTACGAGCAGTACTTC.

The rearrangement links TRBV7-6 to TRBJ2-7; 9 bases are shared with TRBD1. Germline CDR1 reads SGHVS; CDR2 reads FNYEAQ. V gave up 5 bases and J gave up 5 bases; unmatched junction bases: 7. This CDR3 comprises 14 residues. This CDR3 is CASSNRDRVNEQYF. The CDR3 region has the DNA TGTGCCAGCAGCAACCGGGACAGGGTCAACGAGCAGTACTTC.

In its sample, this clonotype was seen many times. The chain has TRBV28 and TRBJ1-2; D is ambiguous. Trimming took off 5 bases at V and 4 bases at J, with 2 bases between the two ends. CDR3 length equals 10 residues. Germline CDR1 is MDHEN and CDR2 is SYDVKM. This CDR3 is CASSRYGYTF. CDR3 DNA sequence: TGTGCCAGCAGTCGCTATGGCTACACCTTC.

This clonotype was detected ten times or more. J is TRBJ2-7 and V is TRBV6-6, with D unresolved. The V end was cut by 10 bases, the J end by 3 bases, with 13 bases between. The CDR3 sequence is 12 residues long. Germline V lookup: CDR1 MNHNY, CDR2 SVGAGI (reference sequence). CDR3 DNA: TGTGCCACCAAGGAAAGAGGCTACGAGCAGTACTTC. Amino acid sequence: CATKERGYEQYF.

This clonotype was seen many times. V gene TRBV6-5 combines with J gene TRBJ2-3; no firm D call. The V end was cut by 0 bases, the J end by 8 bases, with 6 bases between. The length of the CDR3 is 12 residues. Germline assignment: CDR1 MNHEY and CDR2 SVGAGI. The CDR3 protein is CASSYSRITQYF. CDR3 DNA sequence: TGTGCCAGCAGTTACTCAAGGATTACGCAGTATTTT.

This clonotype was recorded at least ten times. The chain recombines TRBV29-1 with TRBJ1-1; no firm D call. CDR1 and CDR2 (germline): SQVTM, ANQGSEA. The CDR3 consists of 11 residues. Deletions cut 4 bases from V and 1 base from J, with 4 bases between. In DNA, the CDR3 is TGCAGCGTTGTCGCGAACACTGAAGCTTTCTTT. Protein product: CSVVANTEAFF.

This clonotype was observed many times. The chain carries TRBV9 and TRBJ2-2; maybe TRBD2 (5 bases). Trimming stripped 7 bases from V and 5 bases from J, with 15 bases between. Per germline, CDR1 SGDLS and CDR2 YYNGEE. The CDR3 consists of 14 residues. CDR3 DNA sequence: TGTGCCAGCCGCGGATTTGGGAGAACCGGGGAGCTGTTTTTT. Translated: CASRGFGRTGELFF.

Ten or more counts support this clonotype. V is TRBV6-2 or TRBV6-3 and J is TRBJ2-4; no reliable D call. Trimming stripped 2 bases from V and 0 bases from J, with 14 bases between. Germline loops: CDR1 MNHEY, CDR2 SVGEGT. CDR3 length equals 17 residues. The CDR3 DNA reads TGTGCCAGCAGTTACCCGACCGCCTCGGGAGCCAAAAACATTCAGTACTTC. Its translation is CASSYPTASGAKNIQYF.

There are many counts of this clonotype. The chain couples TRBV28 to TRBJ2-3, with TRBD1 matching over 8 bases. Germline CDR1 reads MDHEN; CDR2 reads SYDVKM. V lost 6 bases, J lost 0 bases, and 5 bases stayed unmatched. This CDR3 spans 15 amino acids. The CDR3 is CASSHDRGSTDTQYF. The CDR3, as DNA: TGTGCCAGCAGCCATGACAGGGGAAGCACAGATACGCAGTATTTT.

This clonotype is medium-sized by share. The V call is TRBV20-1, the J call TRBJ2-3; weak D call: TRBD1 (5 bases). V lost 6 bases and J 6 bases, leaving 7 bases between the germline ends. There are 10 residues in the CDR3. In germline, CDR1 is DFQATT, CDR2 SNEGSKA (reference sequence). Written as DNA, the CDR3 is TGCAGTGCGGCAGGGGATACGCAGTATTTT. It translates to CSAAGDTQYF.

This clonotype was seen ten or more times. This chain joins TRBV5-5 and TRBJ2-2; the D is unclear. Germline V CDR1 and CDR2: SGHKS, YYEKEE (reference sequence). Between the trimmed V and J ends, which lost 1 base and 11 bases, there was a span of 15 bases. This CDR3 region has 14 residues. CDR3 loop: CASSLTGSLVELFF. The CDR3 DNA is TGTGCCAGCAGCTTGACTGGATCGTTAGTAGAGCTGTTTTTT. Complete variable domain (other parts from reference TRBV5-5 and TRBJ2-2): DAGVTQSPTHLIKTRGQQVTLRCSPISGHKSVSWYQQVLGQGPQFIFQYYEKEERGRGNFPDRFSARQFPNYSSELNVNALLLGDSALYLCASSLTGSLVELFFGEGSRLTVL.

This clonotype was seen many times. J is TRBJ2-1 and V is TRBV6-2 or TRBV6-3, with a tentative D call TRBD2 (6 bases). Germline CDR1 is MNHEY and CDR2 is SVGEGT. CDR3 length: 15 amino acids. The V end was cut by 7 bases, the J end by 0 bases, with 13 bases between. The CDR3 sequence: CASNGGTGSYNEQFF. CDR3 nucleotide sequence: TGTGCCAGCAACGGCGGGACGGGCTCCTACAATGAGCAGTTCTTC.

This clonotype was counted many times. This chain connects TRBV28 to TRBJ2-3; a weak D match, TRBD2 (5 bases). V shed 7 bases and J shed 1 base, with 12 bases lying between them. The CDR3 is 14 residues long. The germline V gene has CDR1 MDHEN and CDR2 SYDVKM. In DNA, the CDR3 is TGTGCCAGCATGGGAGCGCGGGGCACAGATACGCAGTATTTT. Translated: CASMGARGTDTQYF.

This clonotype was observed many times. This chain joins TRBV7-9 and TRBJ2-7; possibly TRBD2 for D (7 bases). The CDR3 length is 12 residues. CDR1 is SEHNR, CDR2 FQNEAQ, per germline (reference sequence). Trimming stripped 4 bases from V and 6 bases from J, with 10 bases between. This CDR3 is CASSSGGPEQYF. CDR3 bases: TGTGCCAGCAGCTCCGGGGGGCCCGAGCAGTACTTC.

The chain couples TRBV19 to TRBJ1-2; D perhaps matches TRBD1 (5 bases). V lost 3 bases, J lost 3 bases, and 14 bases lay in between. This CDR3 spans 15 amino acids. CDR1 is LNHDA and CDR2 is SQIVND in the germline V gene (reference sequence). As DNA, the CDR3 is TGTGCCAGTAGTATCCGGACAAGAGGGGACTATGGCTACACCTTC. Its translation is CASSIRTRGDYGYTF. The whole variable domain, filled in from reference TRBV19 and TRBJ1-2, reads DGGITQSPKYLFRKEGQNVTLSCEQNLNHDAMYWYRQDPGQGLRLIYYSQIVNDFQKGDIAEGYSVSREKKESFPLTVTSAQKNPTAFYLCASSIRTRGDYGYTFGSGTRLTVV.

This clonotype was recorded at least ten times. The chain links TRBV30 to TRBJ2-3; 7 positions agree with TRBD1. The length of the CDR3 is 11 residues. Germline V CDR1 and CDR2: GTSNPN, SVGIG (reference sequence). The trim removed 2 bases at V and 10 bases at J, leaving 3 bases unmatched. CDR3 nucleotides: TGTGCCTGGAGTTCCGGGACAGCGCAGTATTTT. This encodes CAWSSGTAQYF.